Each of the 30 T cell receptor beta chains below was sequenced from the same sample in a study of human T cells and chemical hapten exposure. In TCRdb, the RACE reads were re-called with MiXCR into one record per CDR3 protein. The repertoire holds approximately 82,000 distinct CDR3 sequences, approximately 10% seen once, with roughly 3.6% in the top ten. As for time point: patch test 1, 2 weeks after DPC sensitization. Treatment denoted: therapeutic diphenylcyclopropenone sensitization with weekly scalp DPC. The sample was whole blood, taken in connection with sensitization to the hapten diphenylcyclopropenone (DPC). These receptors originate from a woman aged 55-70 years with alopecia areata. Some clones in this sample may be carry-over from other donors' samples.

The chain employs TRBV2 and TRBJ2-1, with 8 bases identical to TRBD2. The V segment lost 9 bases and the J segment 4 bases; nucleotides outside the gene matches: 5. CDR3 length: 13 amino acids. Germline CDR1 is SNHLY and CDR2 is FYNNEI. CDR3 nucleotide sequence: TGTGCCAGTACGGGGGGGCGTTACAATGAGCAGTTCTTC. As protein: CASTGGRYNEQFF.

The chain uses TRBV25-1 and TRBJ2-1, with 8 bases identical to TRBD1. V lost 6 bases, J lost 9 bases, and 13 bases stayed unmatched. The CDR3 contains 15 residues. In germline, CDR1 is MGHDK, CDR2 SYGVNS. CDR3 loop: CASSDGDRTGSEQFF. The CDR3 DNA follows: TGTGCCAGCAGCGACGGGGACCGGACAGGGTCTGAGCAGTTCTTC.

This clonotype was recorded at least ten times. This chain links TRBV3-1 with TRBJ2-5, with D unresolved. Germline V CDR1 and CDR2: LGHDT, YNNKEL (reference sequence). This CDR3 comprises 15 residues. Trimming stripped 6 bases from V and 2 bases from J, with 16 bases between. The CDR3 loop reads CASSQIAGDQETQYF. CDR3 sequence (DNA): TGTGCCAGCAGTCAAATTGCTGGGGATCAAGAGACCCAGTACTTC.

As regards this clonotype: Being one base from a much bigger clone, this may be a read error. The CDR3: CVSRAHSGQGTDTQYF. In DNA form, the CDR3 reads TGTGTCAGCAGAGCCCACAGCGGACAGGGTACAGATACGCAGTATTTT. The chain has TRBV25-1 and TRBJ2-3; TRBD1 matches at 8 bases. Germline CDR1 MGHDK, CDR2 SYGVNS. This CDR3 region has 16 residues.

There are many counts of this clonotype. This sequence joins TRBV12-3 or TRBV12-4 and TRBJ1-1; D possibly corresponds to TRBD1 (5 bases). The CDR3 is 12 residues long. V was trimmed by 1 base and J by 10 bases, leaving 10 bases between them. The CDR3 coding sequence is TGTGCCAGCAGTTTAGGACAGATTCGAGCTTTCTTT. Its translation: CASSLGQIRAFF.

The table lists this clonotype with many counts. The chain recombines TRBV5-1 with TRBJ1-2, with D possibly matching TRBD1 (5 bases). Trimming took 0 bases from V and 4 from J, leaving 10 bases between them. Germline V gene sequence: CDR1 SGHRS, CDR2 YFSETQ. The length of the CDR3 is 14 residues. The CDR3, as DNA: TGCGCCAGCAGCTTGGTGGCAGGGCCCTATGGCTACACCTTC. It translates to CASSLVAGPYGYTF.

This clonotype was seen ten or more times. In nucleotides, the CDR3 is TGTGCCAGCAGCTTGACAGGGAATGGCGCAGATACGCAGTATTTT. Residues: CASSLTGNGADTQYF. The genes are TRBV7-2 and TRBJ2-3, with 7 bases lining up with TRBD1. J gave up 4 bases and V 3 bases, and 7 bases lay outside the gene matches. From germline, CDR1 is SGHTA and CDR2 FQGNSA. The CDR3 spans 15 residues.

This clonotype was detected ten times or more. The junction shows a germline mismatch at one end, possibly a read error. This chain joins TRBV7-7 and TRBJ2-2, with D maybe TRBD2 (6 bases). Germline CDR1 SSHAT, CDR2 FNYEAQ (reference sequence). This CDR3 is built from 16 residues. CDR3 loop: CASSLVGGPNTGELFF. CDR3 DNA: TGTGCTAGCAGCTTAGTGGGGGGTCCGAACACCGGGGAGCTGTTTTTT.

This clonotype showed up many times. This rearrangement joins TRBV19 to TRBJ1-2; D unresolved. The CDR3 has 12 residues. Germline V gene data show CDR1 as LNHDA and CDR2 as SQIVND (reference sequence). The germline V and J ends were trimmed by 6 bases and 4 bases, with 9 bases remaining between them. The CDR3 loop reads CASRRPSYGYTF. Here the CDR3 DNA reads TGTGCCAGTAGGAGACCCAGCTATGGCTACACCTTC.

This clonotype was observed many times. The chain combines TRBV29-1 with TRBJ2-1, with a tentative D call TRBD1 (6 bases). Trimming cost V 4 bases and J 6 bases, with 10 bases left between them. CDR3 length equals 12 residues. Germline lookup yields CDR1 SQVTM and CDR2 ANQGSEA. CDR3 coding DNA: TGCAGCGTTGTGGGGGCCGGCAATGAGCAGTTCTTC. Translating gives CSVVGAGNEQFF.

A few counts support this clonotype. The rearrangement links TRBV6-1 to TRBJ2-7; maybe TRBD1 (6 bases). V shed 0 bases and J shed 2 bases, with 11 bases lying between them. This CDR3 has 15 amino acids. The germline gives CDR1 MNHNS, CDR2 SASEGT. The chain's CDR3 is CASSEAPGQTYEQYF. The CDR3 DNA follows: TGTGCCAGCAGTGAAGCACCGGGACAAACCTACGAGCAGTACTTC.

This clonotype has at least ten counts. V gene TRBV4-2 combines with J gene TRBJ2-5, with 12 nucleotides matching TRBD2. This CDR3 is 16 amino acids long. In germline, CDR1 is LGHNA, CDR2 YNFKEQ. The V segment lost 4 bases and the J segment 0 bases; nucleotides outside the gene matches: 3. The CDR3 region has the DNA TGTGCCAGCAGCCCGCGACTAGCGGGGGACCAAGAGACCCAGTACTTC. Translation: CASSPRLAGDQETQYF.

A note on this clonotype: A much larger clone lies a single base off, so this may be a read error. The CDR3 loop is CASSPFEEFNDKLFF. CDR3 in DNA: TGTGCCAGCTCTCCGTTTGAGGAGTTTAATGATAAACTGTTTTTT. This chain connects TRBV18 to TRBJ1-4; D remains unclear. The germline CDR1 and CDR2 sequences are KGHSH and LQKENI. The CDR3 extends over 15 amino acids.

This clonotype was detected many times. This sequence joins TRBV20-1 and TRBJ2-7, with D maybe TRBD1 (6 bases). This CDR3 is 12 amino acids long. V was shortened by 7 bases and J by 1 base, with 11 bases between the two germline ends. The V gene's germline CDR1 is DFQATT and CDR2 SNEGSKA (reference sequence). In DNA form, the CDR3 reads TGCAGTGGCCTGGACAGTTCCTACGAGCAGTACTTC. This translates into CSGLDSSYEQYF.

A few counts support this clonotype. This chain connects TRBV2 to TRBJ1-3; D is perhaps TRBD1 (5 bases). From germline, CDR1 is SNHLY and CDR2 FYNNEI. This CDR3 spans 14 amino acids. V was cut by 5 bases and J by 4 bases, with 12 bases left in between. The CDR3 DNA follows: TGTGCCAGCAGTCGTGGAGGGGAGGGAAACACCATATATTTT. Translation: CASSRGGEGNTIYF.

This clonotype appeared many times. The chain carries TRBV6-6 and TRBJ1-2; possibly TRBD1 for D (6 bases). V shed 6 bases and J shed 3 bases, with 20 bases lying between them. In germline, CDR1 is MNHNY, CDR2 SVGAGI (reference sequence). CDR3 length: 16 residues. The CDR3 region is CASSSSTGWYDYGYTF. CDR3 DNA sequence: TGTGCCAGCAGCAGTTCCACAGGGTGGTACGACTATGGCTACACCTTC.

The chain has TRBV5-6 and TRBJ2-1; 15 bases line up with TRBD2. Germline V gene lookup returns CDR1 SGHDT and CDR2 YYEEEE. The V and J ends lost 3 bases and 4 bases, in that order; junction bases with no gene match: 5. This CDR3 contains 17 residues. This chain's CDR3 is CASSSGLAGGLYNEQFF. CDR3 nucleotide sequence: TGTGCCAGCAGCTCGGGACTAGCGGGGGGACTGTACAATGAGCAGTTCTTC.

This clonotype was detected ten times or more. The chain links TRBV28 to TRBJ2-7; D gene uncertain. Germline CDR1 reads MDHEN; CDR2 reads SYDVKM. This CDR3 is 11 amino acids long. V gave up 3 bases and J gave up 2 bases, with 2 bases separating them. This chain's CDR3 is CASSFTYEQYF. The CDR3, as DNA: TGTGCCAGCAGTTTTACCTACGAGCAGTACTTC.

This clonotype was counted between two and nine times. The rearrangement joins TRBV29-1 to TRBJ1-3, with no clear D. Germline V lookup: CDR1 SQVTM, CDR2 ANQGSEA. The ends were cut back, 5 bases at V and 0 bases at J, with 8 bases in the middle. The length of the CDR3 is 13 residues. CDR3 loop: CSVQVNSGNTIYF. The CDR3 DNA is TGCAGCGTTCAGGTGAACTCTGGAAACACCATATATTTT.

Many counts were recorded for this clonotype. The genes are TRBV6-6 and TRBJ1-3; weak D call: TRBD1 (5 bases). Germline V CDR1 and CDR2: MNHNY, SVGAGI (reference sequence). This CDR3 is built from 17 residues. V lost 2 bases, J lost 0 bases, and 14 bases lay in between. The CDR3 DNA sequence: TGTGCCAGCAGTTACCTAACGGGACTGCACTCTGGAAACACCATATATTTT. Its protein product is CASSYLTGLHSGNTIYF.

This clonotype was counted at least ten times. The chain employs TRBV27 and TRBJ1-1; tentative D call: TRBD1 (6 bases). There are 15 residues in the CDR3. The germline V gene encodes CDR1 MNHEY and CDR2 SMNVEV (reference sequence). Trimming shortened V by 5 bases and J by 3 bases, and 16 bases separated the two germline ends. CDR3 amino acids: CASSTLQGPDTEAFF. Here the CDR3 DNA reads TGTGCCAGCAGTACCTTACAGGGCCCTGACACTGAAGCTTTCTTT.

This clonotype has ten or more counts. This chain uses TRBV2 with TRBJ2-5; D unresolved. The CDR3 spans 15 residues. V shed 9 bases and J shed 5 bases, with 22 bases lying between them. The germline V gene has CDR1 SNHLY and CDR2 FYNNEI. CDR3 DNA: TGTGCCAGTCATGAGGCCATTAATCCGAGTGAGACCCAGTACTTC. It is translated as CASHEAINPSETQYF.

This clonotype was seen repeatedly, ten times or more. The chain joins TRBV5-1 to TRBJ2-5; D is undetermined. Germline CDR1 SGHRS, CDR2 YFSETQ. Trimming left V 1 base short and J 1 base short, with 2 bases between. The CDR3 covers 12 residues. The CDR3 DNA follows: TGCGCCAGCAGCTTGCTCCAAGAGACCCAGTACTTC. Its protein is CASSLLQETQYF.

The gene calls are TRBV5-6 and TRBJ1-5; possible D gene TRBD1, 5 bases. V was pared by 3 bases and J by 5 bases, with 12 bases between. The CDR3 extends over 14 amino acids. CDR1 and CDR2 from the germline V gene are SGHDT and YYEEEE. The CDR3, as DNA: TGTGCCAGCAGCTCGTCCATGGGGGATCAGCCCCAGCATTTT. It is translated as CASSSSMGDQPQHF.

This chain connects TRBV20-1 to TRBJ1-6, with 7 bases fitting TRBD1. The CDR3 runs 14 residues. Germline CDR1 and CDR2: DFQATT and SNEGSKA (reference sequence). Trimming took 6 bases from V and 4 from J; bases not matched to a gene: 6. The CDR3: CSAPRGQYNSPLHF. In nucleotides, the CDR3 is TGCAGTGCCCCCCGGGGACAGTATAATTCACCCCTCCACTTT.

In its sample, this clonotype was seen a few times. The chain couples TRBV6-5 to TRBJ2-2; D unresolved. Germline lookup yields CDR1 MNHEY and CDR2 SVGAGI. V was cut by 0 bases and J by 1 base, with 6 bases left in between. The CDR3 runs to 15 residues. The DNA of the CDR3 is TGTGCCAGCAGTTACTCGTACAGGAACACCGGGGAGCTGTTTTTT. Its translation is CASSYSYRNTGELFF.

This clonotype appeared once. This chain joins TRBV5-1 and TRBJ1-4, with 10 bases identical to TRBD1. Trimming cost V 5 bases and J 8 bases; bases outside gene matches: 9. The CDR3 extends over 15 amino acids. Germline-derived CDR1 and CDR2 are SGHRS and YFSETQ. The CDR3 is CASSPTGTGDEKLFF. CDR3 nucleotide sequence: TGCGCCAGCAGTCCAACCGGGACAGGGGACGAAAAACTGTTTTTT.

The sample holds many counts of this clonotype. The gene calls are TRBV6-2 or TRBV6-3 and TRBJ2-3; D unresolved. Germline V gives CDR1 MNHEY, CDR2 SVGEGT. V was clipped by 0 bases and J by 5 bases, with 3 bases between them. The CDR3 sequence is 12 residues long. For the CDR3, the DNA is TGTGCCAGCAGTTACTCGAAAGATACGCAGTATTTT. It codes for CASSYSKDTQYF.

This clonotype was counted a few times. The chain employs TRBV5-6 and TRBJ2-3, with unresolved D. Germline V gene lookup returns CDR1 SGHDT and CDR2 YYEEEE. Trimming shortened V by 4 bases and J by 4 bases, and 10 bases separated the two germline ends. This CDR3 is 13 amino acids long. CDR3 amino acids: CASSGVLSDTQYF. The CDR3 DNA reads TGTGCCAGCAGCGGGGTCCTTTCAGATACGCAGTATTTT.

The gene calls are TRBV9 and TRBJ1-1; D ambiguous. Germline-derived CDR1 and CDR2 are SGDLS and YYNGEE. V lost 4 bases, J lost 5 bases, and 18 bases lay in between. This CDR3 has 15 residues. CDR3 region: CASSQTTRRGTEAFF. The CDR3 DNA reads TGTGCCAGCAGCCAAACCACCCGGAGAGGGACTGAAGCTTTCTTT.